This TCR beta chain was recovered during a study of shared clonotypes between healthy human individuals. Naive CD8 cells, CD45RO-negative and positively selected for CCR7, excluded terminally differentiated effector memory CD45RA+ cells. Libraries were prepared by immunoSEQ multiplex PCR; TCRdb keeps only in-frame clonotypes and omits some of them. The table records roughly 2 million clones, just under 95% of them present only once. In its sample, this clone was seen once. The sample comprised naive CD8+ T cells sorted from blood. The TCR sequence derives from a young man in good health.

The CDR3 sequence: CASSSEAGGYNEQFF. The CDR3 DNA follows: TGTGCCAGCAGTTCAGAAGCGGGAGGGTACAATGAGCAGTTCTTC. The chain combines TRBV6-5 with TRBJ2-1; 10 positions match TRBD2. Unmatched junction bases numbered 4, after V lost 4 bases and J lost 4 bases. This CDR3 spans 15 amino acids. Germline V lookup: CDR1 MNHEY, CDR2 SVGAGI.